A selection of T cell receptor beta chains follows, all from one sample in a study of T cells in Graves' hyperthyroidism and ophthalmopathy. MiXCR, run by TCRdb on the multiplex PCR reads, gives a single entry per CDR3 protein. The sample holds about 570,000 distinct CDR3 sequences, 40% to 55% seen once. Sequences were obtained from peripheral blood or thyroid tissue (not recorded which). The receptors were sampled from an adult woman with Graves' disease, either hyperthyroidism or ophthalmopathy (not recorded which). Both conserved end residues are part of each CDR3. Each record gives: J gene, V gene, D gene, clone size, CDR3 DNA, CDR3 protein. D genes are given only for firm matches. Clone sizes are given selectively: once, few, many, or a class where the clone is expanded.

TRBJ1-1	TRBV10-3	NA	many	TGTGCCATCAGCCCGACAGGCGGGAACGAAGCTTTCTTT	CAISPTGGNEAFF
TRBJ2-1	TRBV10-3	NA	few	TGTGCCACCGAACATCCGAGCTCCTACAATGAGCAGTTCTTC	CATEHPSSYNEQFF
TRBJ2-2	TRBV6-1	NA	NA	TGTGCCAGTGGACACCCAACCGGGGAGCTGTTTTTT	CASGHPTGELFF
TRBJ2-7	TRBV10-3	TRBD1	NA	TGTGCCATCAGAAGGGAGCTAGCCGGGACAGGGGGCGGGTACGAGCAGTACTTC	CAIRRELAGTGGGYEQYF
TRBJ2-7	TRBV7-9	NA	many	TGTGCCAGCAGCTTCTACCCCTTAGCACACTCCTACGAGCAGTACTTC	CASSFYPLAHSYEQYF
TRBJ2-7	TRBV28	TRBD2	NA	TGTGCCAGCAGCACGGGAGGTGCTAACTACGAGCAGTACTTC	CASSTGGANYEQYF
TRBJ2-7	TRBV20-1	NA	NA	TGCAGTGCTATGCCCGGTCCGGGCGAGCAGTACTTC	CSAMPGPGEQYF
TRBJ2-5	TRBV29-1	TRBD1	NA	TGCAGCGCGATGACAGGGGGAGAGACCCAGTACTTC	CSAMTGGETQYF
TRBJ2-2	TRBV7-9	NA	many	TGTGCCAGCAGCTTAGACGGGAGCCCCGGGGAGCTGTTTTTT	CASSLDGSPGELFF
TRBJ2-6	TRBV10-3	NA	NA	TGTGCCATCAGTGAGCCGATCCGGAAGGGGGATAACGTCCTGACTTTC	CAISEPIRKGDNVLTF
TRBJ2-7	TRBV20-1	NA	NA	TGCAGTGCTAGAGGGACAGAGGGCTACGAGCAGTACTTC	CSARGTEGYEQYF
TRBJ2-7	TRBV5-1	TRBD2	many	TGCGCCAGCAGCCCCGGGGGGGGGGCCTACGAGCAGTACTTC	CASSPGGGAYEQYF
TRBJ2-5	TRBV9	TRBD2	NA	TGTGCCAGCAGCGTAGCTTCCGGGGGGGTGAAGGAGACCCAGTACTTC	CASSVASGGVKETQYF
TRBJ1-1	TRBV15	NA	NA	TGTGCCACCAGCTTCAGCTCGGATCTAGATGCTGAAGCTTTCTTT	CATSFSSDLDAEAFF
TRBJ2-7	TRBV7-9	TRBD2	many	TGTGCCAGCAGCCCCCCGGGTCTAGCGGGAGGCATGGGCGAGCAGTACTTC	CASSPPGLAGGMGEQYF
TRBJ1-5	TRBV5-1	NA	NA	TGCGCCGGCAGCGAACTCCCGGGAGGGGGTCAGCCCCAGCATTTT	CAGSELPGGGQPQHF
TRBJ1-4	TRBV11-2	NA	many	TGTGCCAGCAGTAGCAGGGTGTTCGAAAAACTGTTTTTT	CASSSRVFEKLFF
TRBJ1-2	TRBV6-5	TRBD1	many	TGTGCCAGCAGTCTACGACAGGGCACAGCCCGCTATGGCTACACCTTC	CASSLRQGTARYGYTF
TRBJ1-2	TRBV4-2	NA	many	TGTGCCAGCAGCTCTTCCGATGGGGGCTACACCTTC	CASSSSDGGYTF
TRBJ2-5	TRBV6-6	NA	once	TGTGCCGGACAACGGGGCCTCCAAGAGACCCAGTACTTC	CAGQRGLQETQYF
TRBJ2-5	TRBV5-1	NA	many	TGCGCCAGCAGCGCCGGGATCCGGGAGACCCAGTACTTC	CASSAGIRETQYF
TRBJ2-7	TRBV7-3	NA	few	TGTGCCAGCAGCGCGGGACAAAGGCTCGAGCAGTACTTC	CASSAGQRLEQYF
TRBJ1-1	TRBV7-9	NA	NA	TGTGCCAGCAGCCTGGACGCTCCGAACACTGAAGCTTTCTTT	CASSLDAPNTEAFF
TRBJ1-1	TRBV29-1	TRBD1	NA	TGCAGCGTCGCCGTGGGACAGGGCACTGAAGCTTTCTTT	CSVAVGQGTEAFF
TRBJ1-3	TRBV7-9	NA	many	TGTGCCAGCAGCTTTGCAGTGGCTGGAAACACCATATATTTT	CASSFAVAGNTIYF
TRBJ1-1	TRBV2	NA	NA	TGTGCCAGCTGTAAGGAAGCCGGGGGGATGGAAGCTTTCTTT	CASCKEAGGMEAFF
TRBJ2-5	TRBV20-1	NA	NA	TGCAGTGCTAGGAATCACAGGGATCAAGAGACCCAGTACTTC	CSARNHRDQETQYF
TRBJ1-2	TRBV4-2	NA	many	TGTGCCAGCAGCCAAGTAAAAGTCGGCTACACCTTC	CASSQVKVGYTF
TRBJ1-4	TRBV29-1	NA	few	TGCAGCGTTGAGGGGCAGGGAGACGAAAAACTGTTTTTT	CSVEGQGDEKLFF
TRBJ1-2	TRBV19	NA	few	TGTGCCAGTAGTATCGCAGGATATGGGAACTATGGCTACACCTTC	CASSIAGYGNYGYTF
TRBJ1-1	TRBV10-3	NA	NA	TGTGCCAGCAGTGAACTTAGCAGAAGGAACACTGAAGCTTTCTTT	CASSELSRRNTEAFF
TRBJ1-4	TRBV2	NA	NA	TGTGCCAGCTTATTGGACGCTAATGAAAAACTGTTTTTT	CASLLDANEKLFF
TRBJ1-5	TRBV4-1	TRBD1	many	TGTGCCAGCTCTCGAGGACAGGGGAATCAGCCCCAGCATTTT	CASSRGQGNQPQHF
TRBJ2-5	TRBV10-3	TRBD2	NA	TGTGCCATCAGTGAGTCAGGATCGCTAGCGGGAGGGCAGGAGACCCAGTACTTC	CAISESGSLAGGQETQYF
TRBJ1-5	TRBV25-1	TRBD1	NA	TGTGCCAGCAGCCCACACCGGGGACAGGATCAGCAGCCCCAGCATTTT	CASSPHRGQDQQPQHF
TRBJ2-7	TRBV20-1	TRBD2	many	TGCAGTGCTAACCCACCGGGACTAGGTCGAAACGAGCAGTACTTC	CSANPPGLGRNEQYF
TRBJ2-5	TRBV29-1	TRBD2	NA	TGCAGCGTTGTTCCCCCAGCGGGGAGACAAGAGACCCAGTACTTC	CSVVPPAGRQETQYF
TRBJ2-5	TRBV12-3/TRBV12-4	NA	NA	TGTGCCAGCAGTCGGGAAGGGCCCCGGGGGACCCAGTACTTC	CASSREGPRGTQYF
TRBJ2-7	TRBV7-9	TRBD1	NA	TGTGCCAGCAGCGAATCAGAAGGGGGCCTTGAGCAGTACTTC	CASSESEGGLEQYF
TRBJ2-7	TRBV14	NA	NA	TGTGCCAGCAGCCCCAGCCTTTACGAGCAGTACTTC	CASSPSLYEQYF
TRBJ2-1	TRBV7-9	NA	NA	TGTGCCAGCAGCTTAGGCCGGAAACGATACAATGAGCAGTTCTTC	CASSLGRKRYNEQFF
TRBJ1-1	TRBV7-2	NA	many	TGTGCCAGCAGCTTAGCGTGGGAGGAGACTGAAGCTTTCTTT	CASSLAWEETEAFF
TRBJ1-1	TRBV3-1	NA	NA	TGTGCCAGCAGCCAAAAGGGTGTCCCTGAAGCTTTCTTT	CASSQKGVPEAFF
TRBJ2-6	TRBV6-6	NA	NA	TGTGCCAGCAGTTCGGGCGGGATGACCTCTGGGGCCAACGTCCTGACTTTC	CASSSGGMTSGANVLTF
TRBJ2-7	TRBV7-2	NA	NA	TGTGCCAGCAGCCCCAATGAAGGGCGAAGGATCTACGAGCAGTACTTC	CASSPNEGRRIYEQYF
TRBJ1-1	TRBV7-9	NA	many	TGTGCCAGCAGAGGGGGGGGGGCTGAAGCTTTCTTT	CASRGGGAEAFF
TRBJ2-5	TRBV15	NA	many	TGTGCCACCAGCAGAGTCCGGGGATTGGCGGTCCAAGAGACCCAGTACTTC	CATSRVRGLAVQETQYF
TRBJ1-3	TRBV4-1	NA	many	TGCGCCAGCAGCCAAGATTCCAGGGTTGGAAACACCATATATTTT	CASSQDSRVGNTIYF
TRBJ2-7	TRBV6-5	TRBD1	many	TGTGCCAGCAGGGACACAGGGGGCTACTACGAGCAGTACTTC	CASRDTGGYYEQYF
TRBJ1-3	TRBV12-3/TRBV12-4	NA	NA	TGTGCCAGCAAGATACGGGGGCTTTTTGGGAACACCATATATTTT	CASKIRGLFGNTIYF
TRBJ1-3	TRBV5-1	NA	NA	TGCGCCAGCAGCTTGGGTACAGGGTACGGAAACACCATATATTTT	CASSLGTGYGNTIYF